This TCR beta chain was sequenced for a study of vaccination effects on CD4 cells after COVID-19. Study-level background: Sampling occurred 16 days and one week pre-vaccination in two convalescent patients.

CDR3 length: 15 residues. The germline gives CDR1 LGHNA, CDR2 YNFKEQ. The J segment lost 6 bases and the V segment lost 1 base, leaving 8 bases of the junction unmatched. Under the ViraFEST assay, PBMC were stimulated with viral peptide pools so that antigen-specific CD4+ T cells expanded. Sequencing was performed afterwards. CD4+ T cell isolation took place after less than 13 days of culture. The person had PCR-confirmed SARS-CoV-2 infection between March and December 2020. Cultures used about 2 million PBMC per well, approximately 9.6 IU/ml IL-2 and roughly 10 ug/ml peptides. A half-volume exchange with IL-2 medium occurred on days 3 and 7. The data were produced by immunoSEQ multiplex PCR, yet TCRdb's version contains in-frame clones alone and is incomplete. The sample holds about 40,000 clones; approximately 73% are singletons and the top ten take approximately 33%. This clone came up a few times. The antigen remains undetermined.

This clonotype originated in a human donor who had a prior SARS-CoV-2 infection. The chain links TRBV4-2 to TRBJ2-7; TRBD2 matches at 8 bases. The sample in question was CD4+ T cells from PBMCs cultured with a peptide pool, obtained before COVID-19 vaccination. CDR3 loop: CASSQVSSGSPEQYF. Written as DNA, the CDR3 is TGTGCCAGCAGCCAAGTATCCAGCGGGAGTCCCGAGCAGTACTTC.